This TCR beta chain was recorded in a study of blood T cell repertoires in COVID-19. The CDR3 is made up of 15 amino acids. With 2 bases clipped from V and 11 bases from J, the junction kept 11 bases outside the gene matches. Germline CDR1 reads SGHVS; CDR2 reads FNYEAQ. TCRdb's copy holds only in-frame clones and misses some; the assay was immunoSEQ multiplex PCR. The sample lists approximately 230,000 clones; around nine tenths were seen once. The chain is built from TRBV7-6 and TRBJ1-3; 8 nucleotides agree with TRBD1. The receptor was derived from a man younger than 35 with active or convalescent COVID-19. The sequencing sample was made of peripheral blood. CDR3 sequence: CASSLFWWETGAIYF. CDR3 DNA: TGTGCCAGCAGCTTATTTTGGTGGGAGACAGGGGCCATATATTTT.